What follows describes a single TCR beta chain. The antigen remains unidentified. This entry is derived from a study of Ad26.COV2.S vaccination and SARS-CoV-2 variants. Study background: The authors gave Ad26.COV2.S intramuscularly, either once or twice 56 days apart. Findings of the study overall: Recipients of either vaccine or placebo displayed similar breadth of non-spike TCRs.

Germline CDR1 and CDR2: SGHRS and YFSETQ. V shed 0 bases, J shed 1 base, and the junction held 3 bases outside the gene matches. This CDR3 is built from 16 residues. Treatment defined: some 19 received Ad26.COV2.S at low or high dose, single or two shots; about 5 received placebo; per-sample allocation not given. The samples were gathered on day 63 after the first injection of vaccine or placebo. Profiling relied on immunoSEQ multiplex PCR, and the TCRdb table lists in-frame clones only, not all of them. Of 200,000 to 250,000 clones listed, approximately 87% are singletons. The source is a person between 18 and 59 years old who received the Ad26.COV2.S COVID-19 vaccine or a placebo. This chain connects TRBV5-1 to TRBJ2-1; 8 bases fit TRBD2. The input for sequencing was peripheral blood, taken in a trial of Ad26.COV2.S vaccine versus placebo. The CDR3 loop reads CASSLGVAGSYNEQFF. Here the CDR3 DNA reads TGCGCCAGCAGCTTGGGGGTAGCGGGGTCCTACAATGAGCAGTTCTTC.